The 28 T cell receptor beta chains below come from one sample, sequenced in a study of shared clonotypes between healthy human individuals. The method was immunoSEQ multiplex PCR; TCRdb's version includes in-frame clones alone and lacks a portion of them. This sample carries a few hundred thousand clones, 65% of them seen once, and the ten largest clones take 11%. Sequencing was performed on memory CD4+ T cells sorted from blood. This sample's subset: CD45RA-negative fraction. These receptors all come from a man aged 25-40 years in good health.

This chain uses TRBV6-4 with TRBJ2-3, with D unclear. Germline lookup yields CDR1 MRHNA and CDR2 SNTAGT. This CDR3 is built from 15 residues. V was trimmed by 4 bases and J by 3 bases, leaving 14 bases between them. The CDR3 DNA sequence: TGTGCCAGCAGTGTTGAGGACCGAGGAACAGATACGCAGTATTTT. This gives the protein CASSVEDRGTDTQYF.

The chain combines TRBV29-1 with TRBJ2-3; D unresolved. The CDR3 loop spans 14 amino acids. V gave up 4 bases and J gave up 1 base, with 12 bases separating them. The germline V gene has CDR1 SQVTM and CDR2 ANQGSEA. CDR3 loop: CSVGSNRGTDTQYF. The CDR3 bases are TGCAGCGTTGGCTCAAATCGCGGCACAGATACGCAGTATTTT.

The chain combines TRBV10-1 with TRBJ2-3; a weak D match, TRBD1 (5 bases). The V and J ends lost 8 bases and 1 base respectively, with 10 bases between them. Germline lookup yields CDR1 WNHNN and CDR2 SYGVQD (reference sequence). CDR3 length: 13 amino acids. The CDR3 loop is CASGVRGTDTQYF. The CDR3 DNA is TGCGCCAGCGGGGTCAGGGGCACAGATACGCAGTATTTT.

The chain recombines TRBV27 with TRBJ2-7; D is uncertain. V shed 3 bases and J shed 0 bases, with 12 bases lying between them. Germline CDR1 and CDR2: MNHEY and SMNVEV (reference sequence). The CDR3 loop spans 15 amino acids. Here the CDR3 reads CASSFLPSPSYEQYF. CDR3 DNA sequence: TGTGCCAGCAGTTTCCTGCCAAGCCCCTCCTACGAGCAGTACTTC.

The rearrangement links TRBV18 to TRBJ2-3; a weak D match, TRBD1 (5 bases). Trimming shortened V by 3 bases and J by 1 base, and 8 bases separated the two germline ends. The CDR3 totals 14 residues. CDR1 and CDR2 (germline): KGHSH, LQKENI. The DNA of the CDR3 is TGTGCCAGCTCACCGGAGACAGGCACAGATACGCAGTATTTT. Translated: CASSPETGTDTQYF.

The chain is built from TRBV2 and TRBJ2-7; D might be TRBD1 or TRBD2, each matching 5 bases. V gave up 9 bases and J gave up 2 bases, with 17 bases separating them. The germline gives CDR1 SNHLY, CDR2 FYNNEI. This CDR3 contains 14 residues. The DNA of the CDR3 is TGTGCCAGTATCCCCCCGGGGCGAACCTACGAGCAGTACTTC. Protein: CASIPPGRTYEQYF. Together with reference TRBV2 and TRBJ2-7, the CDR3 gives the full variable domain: EPEVTQTPSHQVTQMGQEVILRCVPISNHLYFYWYRQILGQKVEFLVSFYNNEISEKSEIFDDQFSVERPDGSNFTLKIRSTKLEDSAMYFCASIPPGRTYEQYFGPGTRLTVT.

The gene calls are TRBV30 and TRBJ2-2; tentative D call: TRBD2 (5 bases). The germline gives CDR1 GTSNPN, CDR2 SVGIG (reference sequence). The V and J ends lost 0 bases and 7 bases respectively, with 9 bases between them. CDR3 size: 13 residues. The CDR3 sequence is CAWSVRGNGELFF. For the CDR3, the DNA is TGTGCCTGGAGTGTACGAGGGAACGGGGAGCTGTTTTTT.

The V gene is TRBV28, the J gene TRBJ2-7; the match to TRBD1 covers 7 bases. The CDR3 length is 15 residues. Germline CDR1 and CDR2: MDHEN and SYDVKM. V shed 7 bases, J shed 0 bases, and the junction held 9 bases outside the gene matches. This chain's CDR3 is CASKRGQPFSYEQYF. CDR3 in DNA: TGTGCCAGCAAGAGGGGACAGCCCTTCTCCTACGAGCAGTACTTC. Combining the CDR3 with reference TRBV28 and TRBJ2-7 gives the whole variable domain DVKVTQSSRYLVKRTGEKVFLECVQDMDHENMFWYRQDPGLGLRLIYFSYDVKMKEKGDIPEGYSVSREKKERFSLILESASTNQTSMYLCASKRGQPFSYEQYFGPGTRLTVT.

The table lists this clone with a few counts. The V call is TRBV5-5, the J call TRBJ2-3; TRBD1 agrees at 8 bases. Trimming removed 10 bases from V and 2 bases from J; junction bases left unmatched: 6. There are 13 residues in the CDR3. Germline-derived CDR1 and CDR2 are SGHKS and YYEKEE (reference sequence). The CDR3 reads CAGGQAPTDTQYF. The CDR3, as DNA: TGTGCCGGGGGACAGGCCCCCACAGATACGCAGTATTTT.

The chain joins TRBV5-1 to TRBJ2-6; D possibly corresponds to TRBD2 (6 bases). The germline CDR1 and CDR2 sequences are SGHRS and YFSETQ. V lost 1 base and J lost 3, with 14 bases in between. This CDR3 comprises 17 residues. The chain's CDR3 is CASSLMTGGLGANVLTF. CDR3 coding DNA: TGCGCCAGCAGCTTGATGACTGGGGGACTTGGGGCCAACGTCCTGACTTTC.

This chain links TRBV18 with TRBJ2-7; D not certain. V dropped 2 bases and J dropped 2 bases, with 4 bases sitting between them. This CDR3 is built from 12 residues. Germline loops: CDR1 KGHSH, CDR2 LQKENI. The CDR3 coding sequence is TGTGCCAGCTCACCAGACACCTACGAGCAGTACTTC. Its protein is CASSPDTYEQYF.

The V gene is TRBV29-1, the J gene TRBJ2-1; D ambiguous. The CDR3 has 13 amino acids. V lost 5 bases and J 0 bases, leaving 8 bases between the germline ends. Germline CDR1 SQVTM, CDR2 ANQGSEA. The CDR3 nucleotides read TGCAGCGTTCGAATCGGCTCCTACAATGAGCAGTTCTTC. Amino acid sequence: CSVRIGSYNEQFF.

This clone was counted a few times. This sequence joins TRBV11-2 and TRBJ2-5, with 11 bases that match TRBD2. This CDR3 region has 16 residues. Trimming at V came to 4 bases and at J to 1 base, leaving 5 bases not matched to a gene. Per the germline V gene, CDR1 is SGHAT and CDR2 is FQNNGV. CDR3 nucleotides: TGTGCCAGCAGCTCCACTAGCGGGAGAGGCCAAGAGACCCAGTACTTC. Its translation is CASSSTSGRGQETQYF.

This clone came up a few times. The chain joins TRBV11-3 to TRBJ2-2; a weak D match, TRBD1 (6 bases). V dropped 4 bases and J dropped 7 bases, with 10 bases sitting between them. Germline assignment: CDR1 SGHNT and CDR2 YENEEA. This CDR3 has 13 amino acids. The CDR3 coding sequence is TGTGCCAGCAGCTCGGGACATGGCGGGGAGCTGTTTTTT. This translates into CASSSGHGGELFF.

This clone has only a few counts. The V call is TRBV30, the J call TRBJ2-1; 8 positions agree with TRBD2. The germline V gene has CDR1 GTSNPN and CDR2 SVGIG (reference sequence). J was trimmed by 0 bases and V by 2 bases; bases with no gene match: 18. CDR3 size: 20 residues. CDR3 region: CAWSSRLASARIGSYNEQFF. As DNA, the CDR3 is TGTGCCTGGAGTTCGAGACTAGCGTCGGCCCGCATCGGCTCCTACAATGAGCAGTTCTTC.

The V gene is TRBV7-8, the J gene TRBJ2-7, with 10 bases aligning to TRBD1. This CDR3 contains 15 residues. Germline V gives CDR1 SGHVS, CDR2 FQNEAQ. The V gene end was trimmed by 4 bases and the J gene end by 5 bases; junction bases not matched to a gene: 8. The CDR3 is CASSYDRGRGNEQYF. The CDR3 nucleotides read TGTGCCAGCAGCTATGACAGGGGGCGCGGTAACGAGCAGTACTTC.

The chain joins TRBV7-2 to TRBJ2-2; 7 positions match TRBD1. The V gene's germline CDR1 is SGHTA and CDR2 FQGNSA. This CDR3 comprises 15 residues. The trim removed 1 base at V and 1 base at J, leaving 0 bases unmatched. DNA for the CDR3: TGTGCCAGCAGCTTAGGGACAGGGAACACCGGGGAGCTGTTTTTT. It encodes CASSLGTGNTGELFF.

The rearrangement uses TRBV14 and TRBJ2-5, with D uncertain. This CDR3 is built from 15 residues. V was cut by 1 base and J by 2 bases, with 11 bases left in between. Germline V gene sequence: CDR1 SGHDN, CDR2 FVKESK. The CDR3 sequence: CASSQVRARQETQYF. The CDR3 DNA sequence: TGTGCCAGCAGCCAAGTAAGAGCCCGTCAAGAGACCCAGTACTTC.

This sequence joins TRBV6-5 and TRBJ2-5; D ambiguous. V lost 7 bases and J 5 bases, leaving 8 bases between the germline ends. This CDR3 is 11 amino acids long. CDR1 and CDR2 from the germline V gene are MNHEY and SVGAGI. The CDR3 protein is CASNDRETQYF. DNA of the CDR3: TGTGCCAGCAATGATAGGGAGACCCAGTACTTC.

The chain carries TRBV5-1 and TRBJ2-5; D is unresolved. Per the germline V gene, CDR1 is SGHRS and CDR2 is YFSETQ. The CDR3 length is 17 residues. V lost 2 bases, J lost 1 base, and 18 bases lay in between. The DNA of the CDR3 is TGCGCCAGCAGCTTCGGGCTGATTACGAGGTTCCAAGAGACCCAGTACTTC. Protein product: CASSFGLITRFQETQYF.

CDR3 in amino acids: CAGHTRTRLYEQYF. The CDR3 DNA reads TGTGCCGGCCACACCAGGACGAGGCTCTACGAGCAGTACTTC. The chain carries TRBV6-5 and TRBJ2-7; D unresolved. CDR1 and CDR2 (germline): MNHEY, SVGAGI. The CDR3 loop spans 14 amino acids. Trimming cost V 11 bases and J 3 bases, with 20 bases left between them.

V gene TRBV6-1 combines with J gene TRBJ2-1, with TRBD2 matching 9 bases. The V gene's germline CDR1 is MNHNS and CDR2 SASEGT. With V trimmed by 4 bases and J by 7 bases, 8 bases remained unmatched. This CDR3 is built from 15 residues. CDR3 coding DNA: TGTGCCAGCAGTGCGCGGGAGGGCCAGGGGAATGAGCAGTTCTTC. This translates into CASSAREGQGNEQFF.

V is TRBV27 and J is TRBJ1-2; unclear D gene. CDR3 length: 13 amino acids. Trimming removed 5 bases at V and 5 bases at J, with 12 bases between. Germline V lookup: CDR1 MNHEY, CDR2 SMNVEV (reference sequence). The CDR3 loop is CASSQTWDYGYTF. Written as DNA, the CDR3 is TGTGCCAGCAGTCAAACATGGGATTATGGCTACACCTTC.

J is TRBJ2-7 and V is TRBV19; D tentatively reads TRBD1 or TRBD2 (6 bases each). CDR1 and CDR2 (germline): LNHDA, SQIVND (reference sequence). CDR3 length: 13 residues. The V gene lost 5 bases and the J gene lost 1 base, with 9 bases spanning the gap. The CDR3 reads CASSWGASYEQYF. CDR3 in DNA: TGTGCCAGTAGTTGGGGGGCTTCCTACGAGCAGTACTTC.

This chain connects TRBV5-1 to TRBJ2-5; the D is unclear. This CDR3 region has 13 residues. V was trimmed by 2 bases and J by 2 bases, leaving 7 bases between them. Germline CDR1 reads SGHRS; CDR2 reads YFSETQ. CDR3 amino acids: CASSFSVQETQYF. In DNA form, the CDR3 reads TGCGCCAGCAGCTTCTCGGTACAAGAGACCCAGTACTTC.

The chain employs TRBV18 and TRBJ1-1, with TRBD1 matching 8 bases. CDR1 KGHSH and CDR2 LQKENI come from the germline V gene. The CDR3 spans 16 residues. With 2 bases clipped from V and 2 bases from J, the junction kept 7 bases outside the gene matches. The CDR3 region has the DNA TGTGCCAGCTCACCAATCCAGGGGGCTGGTAACACTGAAGCTTTCTTT. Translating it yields CASSPIQGAGNTEAFF.

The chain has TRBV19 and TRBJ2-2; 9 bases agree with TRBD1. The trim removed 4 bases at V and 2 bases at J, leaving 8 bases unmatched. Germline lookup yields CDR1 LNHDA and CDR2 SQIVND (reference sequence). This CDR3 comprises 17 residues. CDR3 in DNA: TGTGCCAGTAGTAACCGCCCGGGACAGGGTAACACCGGGGAGCTGTTTTTT. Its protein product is CASSNRPGQGNTGELFF. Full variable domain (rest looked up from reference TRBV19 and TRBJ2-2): DGGITQSPKYLFRKEGQNVTLSCEQNLNHDAMYWYRQDPGQGLRLIYYSQIVNDFQKGDIAEGYSVSREKKESFPLTVTSAQKNPTAFYLCASSNRPGQGNTGELFFGEGSRLTVL.

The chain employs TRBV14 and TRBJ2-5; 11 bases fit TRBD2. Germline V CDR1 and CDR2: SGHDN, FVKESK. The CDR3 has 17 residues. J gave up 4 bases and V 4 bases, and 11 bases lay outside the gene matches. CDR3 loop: CASSPTSGELSRETQYF. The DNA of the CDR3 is TGTGCCAGCAGCCCGACTAGCGGGGAATTGAGTCGAGAGACCCAGTACTTC.